This T cell receptor beta chain came from a study of long-term antiretroviral therapy in people with HIV. V dropped 3 bases and J dropped 2 bases, with 9 bases sitting between them. Per the germline V gene, CDR1 is SGHRS and CDR2 is YFSETQ. The CDR3 runs 14 residues. The assay, immunoSEQ v3.0, was run at survey level. Data came from immunoSEQ multiplex PCR; TCRdb stores just in-frame clones and leaves some out. The sample lists about 34,000 clones; 94% were seen once. The chain links TRBV5-1 to TRBJ1-5; no clear D gene. This sample comprised unsorted PBMCs, obtained around 5 years after starting antiretroviral therapy. This TCR was recovered from a woman aged 45-65 years with HIV. The CDR3 protein is CASSSDPGNQPQHF. CDR3 coding DNA: TGCGCCAGCAGCTCGGACCCCGGCAATCAGCCCCAGCATTTT.